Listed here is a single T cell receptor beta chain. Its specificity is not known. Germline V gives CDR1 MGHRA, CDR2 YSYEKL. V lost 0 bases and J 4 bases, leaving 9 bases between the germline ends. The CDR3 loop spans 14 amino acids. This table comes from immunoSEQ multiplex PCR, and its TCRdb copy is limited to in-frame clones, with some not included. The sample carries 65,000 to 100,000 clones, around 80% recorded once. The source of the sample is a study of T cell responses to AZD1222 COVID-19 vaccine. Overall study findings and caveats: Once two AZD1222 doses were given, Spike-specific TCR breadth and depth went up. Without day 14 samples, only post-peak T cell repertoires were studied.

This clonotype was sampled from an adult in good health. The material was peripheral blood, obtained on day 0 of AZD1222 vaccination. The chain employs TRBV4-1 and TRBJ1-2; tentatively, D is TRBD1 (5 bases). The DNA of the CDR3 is TGCGCCAGCAGCCAAGAAAGGGACTCCTATGGCTACACCTTC. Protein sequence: CASSQERDSYGYTF.